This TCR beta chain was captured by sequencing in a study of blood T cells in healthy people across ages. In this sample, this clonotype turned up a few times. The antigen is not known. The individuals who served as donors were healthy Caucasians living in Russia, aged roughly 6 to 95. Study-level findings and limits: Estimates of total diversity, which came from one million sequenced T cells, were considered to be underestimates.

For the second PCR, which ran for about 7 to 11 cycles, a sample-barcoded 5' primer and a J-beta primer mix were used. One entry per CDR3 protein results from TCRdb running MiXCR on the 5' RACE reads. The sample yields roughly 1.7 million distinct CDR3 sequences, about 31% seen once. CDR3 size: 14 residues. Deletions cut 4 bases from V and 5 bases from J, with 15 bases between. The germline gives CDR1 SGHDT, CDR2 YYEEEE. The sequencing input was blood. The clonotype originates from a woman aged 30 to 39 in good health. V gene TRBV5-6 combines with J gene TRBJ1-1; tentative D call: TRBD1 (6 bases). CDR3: CASSGDTEGTEAFF. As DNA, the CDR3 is TGTGCCAGCAGCGGGGACACCGAGGGGACTGAAGCTTTCTTT.